This entry features one T cell receptor (beta chain) sequence. As processed by the authors: Amplifying reference gene primers gave estimates of nucleated cell counts. Sequencing used immunoSEQ multiplex PCR; TCRdb keeps in-frame clones, though not all of them. Clone size and the V and J calls come from that table; the DNA yielded D and trimming. The table lists about 280,000 clones, around nine tenths of them singletons. Enrolment of Seattle patients took place during active infection, and they were followed longitudinally. The entry originates in a study of blood T cell repertoires in COVID-19. On the study more broadly: COVID-19 samples, acute and convalescent, were from the United States, Italy and Spain.

V was trimmed by 2 bases and J by 2 bases, leaving 4 bases between them. The CDR3 runs to 12 residues. Germline CDR1 reads WSHSY; CDR2 reads SAAADI. Sequencing was performed on peripheral blood. The clonotype comes from a woman aged 25 to 39 with COVID-19, enrolled during active disease. The chain is built from TRBV10-2 and TRBJ2-7, with D unresolved. CDR3 DNA sequence: TGCGCCAGCAGTGAGGCGGCCTACGAGCAGTACTTC. Translating gives CASSEAAYEQYF.